The 11 T cell receptor beta chains listed next were all sequenced from one sample in a study of T-cell reconstitution after alpha-beta-depleted transplantation in children (dated by TCRdb to the mid-2010s). Broader findings and caveats from the paper: Hyperexpanded clone frequencies declined over subsequent months; after one year, T-cell counts and TCRbeta diversity were mostly attributed to newly produced T cells.

Antigens for these TCRs are unknown. The treatment or condition label on this specimen signifies: allogeneic hematopoietic cell transplantation with graft depleted of TCRalphabeta T cells and CD19 B cells. The protocol used for the library was PCR. The data were produced on an Illumina HiSeq 2500. TCR libraries were prepared with molecular barcoding, using unique molecular identifiers to normalize TCRbeta repertoire quantification. TCRdb redid the processing of the public reads, applying fastp at Q25 and MiXCR, and retained in-frame beta chains. Identical CDR3 protein sequences are pooled into one entry, listed with their most common genes and DNA. The sample table holds about 300,000 distinct CDR3 sequences, of which roughly 7.8% were seen once. The ten largest clonotypes hold approximately 9.6% of the sample. The sample consisted of peripheral blood, taken 360 days after TCRalphabeta/CD19-depleted stem cell transplant. The receptors were sampled from a female patient aged 2 to 10 who had a stem cell transplant for Fanconi anemia, so the T cells may come from the graft donor.

This clonotype was found many times. The CDR3 bases are TGCGCCAGCAGCTTGGCGCCGCAAGATACGCAGTATTTT. Its protein product is CASSLAPQDTQYF. The chain recombines TRBV5-1 with TRBJ2-3; D uncertain. Germline V lookup: CDR1 SGHRS, CDR2 YFSETQ. Trimming took 0 bases from V and 5 from J, leaving 7 bases between them. The CDR3 contains 13 residues. Full variable domain (missing parts from reference TRBV5-1 and TRBJ2-3): KAGVTQTPRYLIKTRGQQVTLSCSPISGHRSVSWYQQTPGQGLQFLFEYFSETQRNKGNFPGRFSGRQFSNSRSEMNVSTLELGDSALYLCASSLAPQDTQYFGPGTRLTVL.

There are a few counts of this clonotype. The chain links TRBV10-3 to TRBJ1-2; D ambiguous. The V and J ends lost 2 bases and 4 bases respectively, with 11 bases between them. From germline, CDR1 is ENHRY and CDR2 SYGVKD. CDR3 length: 14 amino acids. The CDR3 loop is CAISEVAHPYGYTF. The CDR3, as DNA: TGTGCCATCAGTGAGGTGGCACATCCCTATGGCTACACCTTC.

This clonotype was observed a few times. This sequence joins TRBV13 and TRBJ1-1, with D unresolved. Per the germline V gene, CDR1 is PRHDT and CDR2 is FYEKMQ (reference sequence). This CDR3 region has 15 residues. V shed 4 bases and J shed 7 bases, with 19 bases lying between them. CDR3 DNA: TGTGCCAGCAGCTCAATCCCCGGACTGTGGGGTGAAGCTTTCTTT. Residues: CASSSIPGLWGEAFF.

This clonotype appeared many times. This chain joins TRBV18 and TRBJ2-3; 7 bases match TRBD1. V shed 5 bases, J shed 2 bases, and the junction held 7 bases outside the gene matches. The germline V gene encodes CDR1 KGHSH and CDR2 LQKENI. This CDR3 contains 15 residues. The CDR3 protein is CASSTNRGSTDTQYF. DNA of the CDR3: TGTGCCAGCTCAACTAACAGGGGTTCCACAGATACGCAGTATTTT.

The chain joins TRBV5-1 to TRBJ1-1; D is unresolved. Trimming removed 0 bases at V and 4 bases at J, with 13 bases between. CDR1 and CDR2 (germline): SGHRS, YFSETQ. The CDR3 is 15 residues long. The CDR3 region is CASSLAVGLSTEAFF. CDR3 sequence (DNA): TGCGCCAGCAGCTTGGCCGTAGGTCTGTCCACTGAAGCTTTCTTT.

This clonotype was observed a few times. This chain connects TRBV2 to TRBJ2-3; 9 bases map to TRBD1. Germline V gene lookup returns CDR1 SNHLY and CDR2 FYNNEI. The CDR3 is 15 residues long. Trimming took 5 bases from V and 6 from J; bases not matched to a gene: 9. CDR3 in amino acids: CASSPGQGFFDTQYF. Here the CDR3 DNA reads TGTGCCAGCAGTCCCGGACAGGGGTTTTTTGATACGCAGTATTTT.

The rearrangement uses TRBV4-1 and TRBJ2-7, with D perhaps TRBD2 (6 bases). This CDR3 has 15 amino acids. In germline, CDR1 is MGHRA, CDR2 YSYEKL. V dropped 0 bases and J dropped 5 bases, with 14 bases sitting between them. The CDR3, as DNA: TGCGCCAGCAGCCAAGATGGAACGGGAGACGACGAGCAGTACTTC. Its translation: CASSQDGTGDDEQYF.

A few counts support this clonotype. This chain links TRBV6-2 or TRBV6-3 with TRBJ2-2, with TRBD2 matching over 13 bases. Germline trimming cut 7 bases from V and 3 bases from J; bases unmatched to any gene: 11. Germline assignment: CDR1 MNHEY and CDR2 SVGEGT. CDR3 length equals 18 residues. CDR3 in amino acids: CASNHIGLAGEYTGELFF. The CDR3 nucleotides read TGTGCCAGCAACCACATTGGACTAGCGGGGGAATACACCGGGGAGCTGTTTTTT.

This clonotype was counted a few times. The rearrangement uses TRBV18 and TRBJ1-4; unclear D gene. V lost 2 bases, J lost 4 bases, and 11 bases lay in between. This CDR3 spans 15 amino acids. Germline CDR1 is KGHSH and CDR2 is LQKENI. CDR3 protein: CASSPGRTVNEKLFF. The CDR3 DNA sequence: TGTGCCAGCTCACCAGGAAGGACCGTTAATGAAAAACTGTTTTTT. The entire variable domain, with the rest obtained from reference TRBV18 and TRBJ1-4, is as follows: NAGVMQNPRHLVRRRGQEARLRCSPMKGHSHVYWYRQLPEEGLKFMVYLQKENIIDESGMPKERFSAEFPKEGPSILRIQQVVRGDSAAYFCASSPGRTVNEKLFFGSGTQLSVL.

There are many counts of this clonotype. The CDR3 region has the DNA TGTGCCAGCACCGACAGGGGTTTGCAGTATTTT. Amino acids: CASTDRGLQYF. The rearrangement links TRBV6-1 to TRBJ2-3; 8 nucleotides match TRBD1. After removal of 7 bases from V and 11 bases from J, the junction contained 5 bases not matched to a gene. CDR3 length: 11 amino acids. Germline CDR1 and CDR2: MNHNS and SASEGT.

This clonotype occurred many times. The V call is TRBV7-3, the J call TRBJ2-1; 9 bases line up with TRBD2. Trimming at V came to 5 bases and at J to 1 base, leaving 3 bases not matched to a gene. The CDR3 has 15 amino acids. Germline CDR1 reads SGHTA; CDR2 reads FQGTGA. The CDR3 sequence: CASSGTSGSYNEQFF. CDR3 in DNA: TGTGCCAGCAGCGGAACTAGCGGGTCCTACAATGAGCAGTTCTTC.